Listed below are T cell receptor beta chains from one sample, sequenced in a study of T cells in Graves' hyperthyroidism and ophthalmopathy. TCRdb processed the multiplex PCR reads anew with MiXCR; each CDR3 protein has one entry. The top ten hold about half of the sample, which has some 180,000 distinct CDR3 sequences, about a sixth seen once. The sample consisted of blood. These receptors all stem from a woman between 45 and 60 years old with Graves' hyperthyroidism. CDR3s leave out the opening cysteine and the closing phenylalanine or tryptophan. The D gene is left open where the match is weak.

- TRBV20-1 SANGQTTGDSLEQY
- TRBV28 ASSSTVTPAGF
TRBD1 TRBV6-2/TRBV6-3 ASSYWGTGDTDTQY
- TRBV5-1 ASSQTPTTTDTQY
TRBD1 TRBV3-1 ASSHTGTGATYEQY
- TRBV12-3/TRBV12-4 ASRLTNQPQH
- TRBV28 ASMDGTKADTQY
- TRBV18 ASSTGQTYEQY
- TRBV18 ASSTTVSTDTQY
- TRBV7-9 ASSFIPRDGSYEQY
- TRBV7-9 ASSYGANTEAF
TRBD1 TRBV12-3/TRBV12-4 ASRPGQEPTGELF
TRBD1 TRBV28 ASSFTGQPSVGETQY
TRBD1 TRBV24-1 AKHPGQASGRNNEQF
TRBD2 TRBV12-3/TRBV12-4 ASSLGLAPAFTDTQY
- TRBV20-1 SASDAIGTSSYNEQF
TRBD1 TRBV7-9 ASSLNPSGTGYYNEQF